This TCR beta chain originates from a study of blood T cell repertoires in COVID-19. For the study at large: Specimens from acute and convalescent COVID-19 originated in the United States, Italy and Spain. The analysed material was cDNA or gDNA that came from T cells, B-cell-depleted T cells, or PBMCs.

This clone was seen a handful of times. Donors of Cohort 3 who recovered were those that had two negative PCRs, clearance, or symptom resolution. The V and J ends lost 0 bases and 5 bases, in that order; junction bases with no gene match: 2. Per germline, CDR1 SEHNR and CDR2 FQNEAQ (reference sequence). This CDR3 spans 15 amino acids. The table came from immunoSEQ multiplex PCR; TCRdb's copy has only in-frame clones and leaves some out. The profile shows under 300,000 clones, around 85% of them singletons. The chain couples TRBV7-9 to TRBJ1-5; 9 bases match TRBD1. The sequenced material came from PBMCs or T cells enriched from blood (not recorded which). This clonotype was obtained from a woman aged 45-65 years who had recovered from COVID-19. CDR3 sequence reads: CASSLAGQGYQPQHF. For the CDR3, the DNA is TGTGCCAGCAGCTTAGCGGGACAGGGTTATCAGCCCCAGCATTTT. Full variable domain (remainder filled in from reference TRBV7-9 and TRBJ1-5): DTGVSQNPRHKITKRGQNVTFRCDPISEHNRLYWYRQTLGQGPEFLTYFQNEAQLEKSRLLSDRFSAERPKGSFSTLEIQRTEQGDSAMYLCASSLAGQGYQPQHFGDGTRLSIL.